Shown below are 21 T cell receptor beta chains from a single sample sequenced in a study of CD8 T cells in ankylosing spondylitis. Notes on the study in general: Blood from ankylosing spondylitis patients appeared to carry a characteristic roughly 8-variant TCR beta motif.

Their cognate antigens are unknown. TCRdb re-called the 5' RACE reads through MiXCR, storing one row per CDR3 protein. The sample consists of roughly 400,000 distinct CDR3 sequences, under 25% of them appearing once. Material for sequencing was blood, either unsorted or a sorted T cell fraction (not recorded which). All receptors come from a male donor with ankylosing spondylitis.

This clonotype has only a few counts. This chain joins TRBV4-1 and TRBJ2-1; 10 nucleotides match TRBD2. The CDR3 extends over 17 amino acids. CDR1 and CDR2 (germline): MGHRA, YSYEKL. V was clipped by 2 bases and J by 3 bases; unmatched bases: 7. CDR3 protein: CASSQHKREGFYNEQFF. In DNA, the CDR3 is TGCGCCAGCAGCCAACACAAGCGGGAGGGATTCTACAATGAGCAGTTCTTC.

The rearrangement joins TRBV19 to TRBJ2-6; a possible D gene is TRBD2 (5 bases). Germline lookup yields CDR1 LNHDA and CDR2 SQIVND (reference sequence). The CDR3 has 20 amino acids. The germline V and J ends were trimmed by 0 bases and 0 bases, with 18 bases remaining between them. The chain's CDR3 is CASSIDRVNLRGSGANVLTF. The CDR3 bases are TGTGCCAGTAGTATAGACCGGGTAAACCTTCGGGGCTCTGGGGCCAACGTCCTGACTTTC.

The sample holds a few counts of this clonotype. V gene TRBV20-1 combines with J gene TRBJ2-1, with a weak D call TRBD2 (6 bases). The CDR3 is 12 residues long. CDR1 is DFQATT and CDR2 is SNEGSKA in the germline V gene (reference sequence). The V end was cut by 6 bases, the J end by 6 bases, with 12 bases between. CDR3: CSAEGLVNEQFF. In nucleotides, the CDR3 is TGCAGTGCGGAGGGGCTGGTCAATGAGCAGTTCTTC.

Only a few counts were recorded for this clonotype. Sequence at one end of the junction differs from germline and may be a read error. This chain's CDR3 is CASSVAGGPGETQYF. For the CDR3, the DNA is TGTGCCAGCAGTGTAGCGGGAGGGCCGGGAGAGACCCAGTACTTC. V usage is TRBV12-3 or TRBV12-4 and J usage is TRBJ2-5; 11 positions agree with TRBD2. The CDR3 covers 15 residues.

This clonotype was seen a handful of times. This CDR3 is CASSLTASGLFF. DNA of the CDR3: TGTGCCAGCAGCTTAACGGCTTCAGGGCTGTTTTTT. The chain is built from TRBV7-8 and TRBJ1-4, with D possibly matching TRBD1 (5 bases). Trimming removed 2 bases from V and 14 bases from J, with 12 bases in between. Looked up from germline, CDR1 is SGHVS and CDR2 is FQNEAQ. The CDR3 consists of 12 residues.

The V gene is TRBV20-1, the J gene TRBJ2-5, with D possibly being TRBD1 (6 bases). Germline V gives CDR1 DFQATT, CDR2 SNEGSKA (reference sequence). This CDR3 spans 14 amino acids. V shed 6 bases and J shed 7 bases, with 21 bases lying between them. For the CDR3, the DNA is TGCAGTGCCGGCTCGGGACAACCGATGGGGACCCAGTACTTC. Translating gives CSAGSGQPMGTQYF.

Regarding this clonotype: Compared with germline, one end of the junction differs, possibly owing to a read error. The CDR3 reads CCASMTGASSGNTIYF. CDR3 nucleotides: TGCTGTGCTAGTATGACGGGGGCTAGCTCTGGAAACACCATATATTTT. The genes are TRBV20-1 and TRBJ1-3; weak D call: TRBD1 (6 bases). CDR3 length: 16 amino acids. Germline V gene data show CDR1 as DFQATT and CDR2 as SNEGSKA (reference sequence).

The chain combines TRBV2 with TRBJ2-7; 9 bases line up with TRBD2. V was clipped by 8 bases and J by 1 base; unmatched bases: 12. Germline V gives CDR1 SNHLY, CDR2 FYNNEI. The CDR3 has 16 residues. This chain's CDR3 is CASGIGGSGRSYEQYF. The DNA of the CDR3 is TGTGCCAGCGGCATCGGAGGTAGCGGGAGATCCTACGAGCAGTACTTC.

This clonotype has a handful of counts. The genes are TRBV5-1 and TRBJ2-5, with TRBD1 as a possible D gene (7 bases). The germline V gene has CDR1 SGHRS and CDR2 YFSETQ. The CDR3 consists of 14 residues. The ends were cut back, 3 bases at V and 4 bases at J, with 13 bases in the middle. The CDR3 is CASSWGDRSETQYF. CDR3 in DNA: TGCGCCAGCAGCTGGGGGGACAGATCAGAGACCCAGTACTTC.

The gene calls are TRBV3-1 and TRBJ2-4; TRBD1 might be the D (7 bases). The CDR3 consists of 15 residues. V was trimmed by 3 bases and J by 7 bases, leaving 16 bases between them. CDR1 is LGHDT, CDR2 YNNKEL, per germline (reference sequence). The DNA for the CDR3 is TGTGCCAGCAGCCAGTTCTTAGGAGGGGGCAACATTCAGTACTTC. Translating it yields CASSQFLGGGNIQYF.

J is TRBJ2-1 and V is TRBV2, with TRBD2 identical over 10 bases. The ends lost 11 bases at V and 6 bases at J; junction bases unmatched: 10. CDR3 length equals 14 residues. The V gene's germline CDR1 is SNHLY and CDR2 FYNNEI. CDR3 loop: CAGLGLAGVNEQFF. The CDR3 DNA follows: TGTGCCGGACTGGGTCTAGCGGGAGTCAATGAGCAGTTCTTC.

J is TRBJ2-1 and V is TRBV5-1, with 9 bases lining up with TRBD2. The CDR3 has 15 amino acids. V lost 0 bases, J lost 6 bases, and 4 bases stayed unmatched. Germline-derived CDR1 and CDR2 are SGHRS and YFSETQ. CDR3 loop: CASSLVAGDANEQFF. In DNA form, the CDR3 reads TGCGCCAGCAGCTTGGTAGCGGGAGACGCCAATGAGCAGTTCTTC.

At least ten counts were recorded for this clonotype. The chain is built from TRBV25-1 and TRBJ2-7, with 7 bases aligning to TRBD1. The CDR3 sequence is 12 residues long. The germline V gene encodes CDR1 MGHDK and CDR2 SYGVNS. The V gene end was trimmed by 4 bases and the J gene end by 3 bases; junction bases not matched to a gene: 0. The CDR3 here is CASSGTGYEQYF. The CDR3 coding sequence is TGTGCCAGCAGTGGGACAGGCTACGAGCAGTACTTC.

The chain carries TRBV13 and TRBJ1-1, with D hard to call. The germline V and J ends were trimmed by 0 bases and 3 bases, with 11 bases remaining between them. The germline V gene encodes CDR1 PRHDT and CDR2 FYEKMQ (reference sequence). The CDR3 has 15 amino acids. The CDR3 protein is CASSLGLGQYTEAFF. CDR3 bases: TGTGCCAGCAGCTTAGGCCTAGGGCAGTACACTGAAGCTTTCTTT. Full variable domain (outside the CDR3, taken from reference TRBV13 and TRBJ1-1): AAGVIQSPRHLIKEKRETATLKCYPIPRHDTVYWYQQGPGQDPQFLISFYEKMQSDKGSIPDRFSAQQFSDYHSELNMSSLELGDSALYFCASSLGLGQYTEAFFGQGTRLTVV.

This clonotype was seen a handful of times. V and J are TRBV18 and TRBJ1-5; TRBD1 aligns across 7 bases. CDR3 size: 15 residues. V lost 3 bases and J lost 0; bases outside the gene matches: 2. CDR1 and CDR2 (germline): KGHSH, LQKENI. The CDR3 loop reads CASSPTGYSNQPQHF. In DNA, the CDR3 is TGTGCCAGCTCACCGACAGGGTATAGCAATCAGCCCCAGCATTTT.

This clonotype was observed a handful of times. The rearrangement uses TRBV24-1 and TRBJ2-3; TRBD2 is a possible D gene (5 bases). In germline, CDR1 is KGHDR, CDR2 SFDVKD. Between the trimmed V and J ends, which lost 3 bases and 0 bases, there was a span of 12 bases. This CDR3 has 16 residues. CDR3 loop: CATSDLGKRSTDTQYF. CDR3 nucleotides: TGTGCCACCAGTGATCTGGGCAAGCGGAGCACAGATACGCAGTATTTT.

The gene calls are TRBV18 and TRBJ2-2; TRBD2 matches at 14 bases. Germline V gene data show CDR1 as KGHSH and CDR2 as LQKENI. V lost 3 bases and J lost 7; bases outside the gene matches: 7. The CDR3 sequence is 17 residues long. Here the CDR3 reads CASSPPGLAGVFGELFF. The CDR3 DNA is TGTGCCAGCTCACCCCCGGGACTAGCGGGAGTATTCGGGGAGCTGTTTTTT.

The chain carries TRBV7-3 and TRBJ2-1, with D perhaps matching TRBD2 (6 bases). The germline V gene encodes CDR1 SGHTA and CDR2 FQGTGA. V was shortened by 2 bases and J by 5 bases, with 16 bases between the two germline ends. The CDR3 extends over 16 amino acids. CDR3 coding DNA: TGTGCCAGCAGCTTATTCGGGAGTAGGGGAAACAATGAGCAGTTCTTC. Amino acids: CASSLFGSRGNNEQFF.

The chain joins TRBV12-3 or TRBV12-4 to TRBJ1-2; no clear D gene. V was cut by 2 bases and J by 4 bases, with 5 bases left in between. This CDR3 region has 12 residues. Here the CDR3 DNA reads TGTGCCAGCAGTTTAAGGGCCTATGGCTACACCTTC. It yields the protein CASSLRAYGYTF.

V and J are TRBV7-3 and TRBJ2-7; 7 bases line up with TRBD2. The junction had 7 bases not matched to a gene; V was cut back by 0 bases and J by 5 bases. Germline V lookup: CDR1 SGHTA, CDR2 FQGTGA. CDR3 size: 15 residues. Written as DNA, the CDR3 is TGTGCCAGCAGCTTAACCCCCCAGCGGGATGACGAGCAGTACTTC. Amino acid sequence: CASSLTPQRDDEQYF.

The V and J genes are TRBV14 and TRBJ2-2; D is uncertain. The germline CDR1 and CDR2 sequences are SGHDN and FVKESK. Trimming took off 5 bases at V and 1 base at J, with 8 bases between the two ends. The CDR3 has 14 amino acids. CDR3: CASSSSWNTGELFF. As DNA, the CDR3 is TGTGCCAGCAGCTCCTCTTGGAACACCGGGGAGCTGTTTTTT.